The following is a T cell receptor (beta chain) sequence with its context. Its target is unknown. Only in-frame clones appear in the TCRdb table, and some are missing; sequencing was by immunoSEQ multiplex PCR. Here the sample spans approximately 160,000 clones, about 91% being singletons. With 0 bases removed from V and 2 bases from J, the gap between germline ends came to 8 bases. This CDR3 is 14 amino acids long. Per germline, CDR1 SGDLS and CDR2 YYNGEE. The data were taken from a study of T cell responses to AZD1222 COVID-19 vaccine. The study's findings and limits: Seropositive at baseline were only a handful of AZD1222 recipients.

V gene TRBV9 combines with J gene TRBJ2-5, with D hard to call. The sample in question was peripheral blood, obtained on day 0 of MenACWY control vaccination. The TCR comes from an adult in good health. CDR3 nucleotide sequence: TGTGCCAGCAGCGTAGGCAACCGACAAGAGACCCAGTACTTC. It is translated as CASSVGNRQETQYF.